Given below is one T cell receptor (beta chain) in context. During active infection, Seattle patients enrolled and were then monitored through disease. In the original processing: Amplification with reference gene primers provided the estimates of nucleated cell counts. Clones were sequenced by immunoSEQ multiplex PCR, and TCRdb holds only the in-frame ones, with some missing. V and J calls and clone size are copied from that table; D and trimming were computed from the DNA. Here the sample spans 200,000 to 250,000 clones, roughly four fifths being singletons. The CDR3 extends over 15 amino acids. This entry comes from a study of blood T cell repertoires in COVID-19. On the study more broadly: COVID-19 samples from acute and convalescent phases originated in the United States, Italy and Spain. Sources were T cells, B-cell-depleted T cells, or PBMCs; the material itself was cDNA or gDNA.

This clonotype originated in a woman aged 80 or over with COVID-19, enrolled during active disease. The material sequenced was peripheral blood. The V call is TRBV21-1, the J call TRBJ1-4; the DNA was not compared with TRBD1, the D call given in the table. TRBV21-1 counts as a pseudogene. The CDR3 sequence is CASIVRTPTNEKLFF. CDR3 nucleotides: TGTGCCAGCATTGTTAGGACACCGACTAATGAAAAACTGTTTTTT.